What follows are 4 T cell receptor beta chains derived from one specimen sequenced in a study of lymphopenia after photon versus proton radiotherapy. Data came from immunoSEQ multiplex PCR; TCRdb stores just in-frame clones and leaves some out. The sample gives over 15,000 clones, just over 85% of which show up once; 11% is in the top ten. The material was peripheral blood, obtained from a patient treated with proton-based radiotherapy. These receptors originate from a man in his 70s with pancreatic cancer.

The V and J genes are TRBV7-9 and TRBJ2-1, with D possibly TRBD1 on 5 matching bases. This CDR3 spans 15 amino acids. Between the trimmed V and J ends, which lost 1 base and 7 bases, there was a span of 14 bases. CDR1 and CDR2 (germline): SEHNR, FQNEAQ (reference sequence). DNA of the CDR3: TGTGCCAGCAGCTTAGGGTCAAGGGGATGGAATGAGCAGTTCTTC. It encodes CASSLGSRGWNEQFF.

V is TRBV4-2 and J is TRBJ2-1; D is tentatively TRBD1 or TRBD2 (5 bases each). The germline CDR1 and CDR2 sequences are LGHNA and YNFKEQ. The V end lost 2 bases, the J end lost 4 bases, and 12 bases lay between the germline ends. The CDR3 has 15 residues. CDR3 amino acids: CASSQLGERYNEQFF. The CDR3 nucleotides read TGTGCCAGCAGCCAATTGGGGGAGCGTTACAATGAGCAGTTCTTC.

This sequence joins TRBV5-1 and TRBJ2-3, with D unresolved. The CDR3 contains 15 residues. Germline V gene data show CDR1 as SGHRS and CDR2 as YFSETQ. V was pared by 0 bases and J by 1 base, with 9 bases between. The CDR3 reads CASSLAGIGTDTQYF. The DNA of the CDR3 is TGCGCCAGCAGCTTGGCCGGTATCGGCACAGATACGCAGTATTTT.

The chain couples TRBV7-9 to TRBJ1-6, with D maybe TRBD1 (5 bases). CDR3 length equals 14 residues. Looked up from germline, CDR1 is SEHNR and CDR2 is FQNEAQ (reference sequence). The V and J ends lost 5 bases and 9 bases respectively, with 14 bases between them. Written as DNA, the CDR3 is TGTGCCAGCAGCCCCGCAGGGAAGGGTTCACCCCTCCACTTT. Amino acids: CASSPAGKGSPLHF.